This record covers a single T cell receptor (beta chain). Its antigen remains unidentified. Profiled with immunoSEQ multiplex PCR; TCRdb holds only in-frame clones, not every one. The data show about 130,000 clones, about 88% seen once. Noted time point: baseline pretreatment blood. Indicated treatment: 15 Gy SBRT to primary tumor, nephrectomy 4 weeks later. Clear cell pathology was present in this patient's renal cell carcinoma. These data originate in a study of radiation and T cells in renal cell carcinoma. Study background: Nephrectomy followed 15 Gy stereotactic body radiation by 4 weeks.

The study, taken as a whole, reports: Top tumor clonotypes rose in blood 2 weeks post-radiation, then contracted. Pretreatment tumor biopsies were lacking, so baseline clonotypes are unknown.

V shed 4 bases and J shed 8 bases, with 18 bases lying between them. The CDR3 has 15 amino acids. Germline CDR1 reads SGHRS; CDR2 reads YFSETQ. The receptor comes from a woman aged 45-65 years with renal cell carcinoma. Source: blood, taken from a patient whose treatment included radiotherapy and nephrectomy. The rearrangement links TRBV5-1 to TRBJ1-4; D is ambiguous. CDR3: CASSNGGEAWEKLFF. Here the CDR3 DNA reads TGCGCCAGCAGCAATGGTGGGGAGGCTTGGGAAAAACTGTTTTTT. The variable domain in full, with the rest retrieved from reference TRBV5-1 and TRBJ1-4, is KAGVTQTPRYLIKTRGQQVTLSCSPISGHRSVSWYQQTPGQGLQFLFEYFSETQRNKGNFPGRFSGRQFSNSRSEMNVSTLELGDSALYLCASSNGGEAWEKLFFGSGTQLSVL.